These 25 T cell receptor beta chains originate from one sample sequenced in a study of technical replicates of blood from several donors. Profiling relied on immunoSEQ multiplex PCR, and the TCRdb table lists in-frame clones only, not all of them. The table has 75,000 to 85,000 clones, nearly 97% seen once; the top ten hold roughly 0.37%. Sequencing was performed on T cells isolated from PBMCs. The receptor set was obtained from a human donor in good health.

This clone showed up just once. The CDR3 nucleotides read TGTGCCAGCAGTCCGATTGGGGCCTATGGCTACACCTTC. Protein: CASSPIGAYGYTF. The chain joins TRBV27 to TRBJ1-2; D may be TRBD1 (5 bases). CDR3 length: 13 residues. Germline V gene lookup returns CDR1 MNHEY and CDR2 SMNVEV (reference sequence). Deletions cut 5 bases from V and 4 bases from J, with 11 bases between.

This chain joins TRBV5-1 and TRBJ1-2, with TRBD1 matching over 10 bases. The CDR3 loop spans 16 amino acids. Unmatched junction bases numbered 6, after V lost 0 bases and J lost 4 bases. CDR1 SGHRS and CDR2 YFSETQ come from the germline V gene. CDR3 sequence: CASSLDLGDRGYGYTF. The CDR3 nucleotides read TGCGCCAGCAGCTTGGACTTGGGGGACAGGGGCTATGGCTACACCTTC.

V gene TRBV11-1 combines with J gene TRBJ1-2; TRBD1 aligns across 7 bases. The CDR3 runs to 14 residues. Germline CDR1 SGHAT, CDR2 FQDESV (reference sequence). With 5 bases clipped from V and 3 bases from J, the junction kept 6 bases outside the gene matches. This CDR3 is CASSPRTGYYGYTF. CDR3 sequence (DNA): TGTGCCAGCAGCCCCCGGACAGGATACTATGGCTACACCTTC.

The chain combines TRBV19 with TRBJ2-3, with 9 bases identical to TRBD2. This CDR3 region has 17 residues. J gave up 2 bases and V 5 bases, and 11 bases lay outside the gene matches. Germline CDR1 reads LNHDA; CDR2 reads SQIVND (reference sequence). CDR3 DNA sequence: TGTGCCAGTAGTCCGGAGCTAGCGGGACTCTTCACAGATACGCAGTATTTT. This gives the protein CASSPELAGLFTDTQYF.

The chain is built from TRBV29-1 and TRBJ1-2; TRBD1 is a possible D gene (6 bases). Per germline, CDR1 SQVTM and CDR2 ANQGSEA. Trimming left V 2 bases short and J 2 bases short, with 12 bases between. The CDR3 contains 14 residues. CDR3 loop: CSVERGGRNYGYTF. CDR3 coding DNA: TGCAGCGTTGAAAGGGGGGGGCGAAACTATGGCTACACCTTC.

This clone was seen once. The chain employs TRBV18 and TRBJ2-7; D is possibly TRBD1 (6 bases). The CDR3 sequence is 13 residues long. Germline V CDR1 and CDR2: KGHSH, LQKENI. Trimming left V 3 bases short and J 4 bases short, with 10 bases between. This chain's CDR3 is CASSPGQTYEQYF. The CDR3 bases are TGTGCCAGCTCACCCGGACAGACTTACGAGCAGTACTTC.

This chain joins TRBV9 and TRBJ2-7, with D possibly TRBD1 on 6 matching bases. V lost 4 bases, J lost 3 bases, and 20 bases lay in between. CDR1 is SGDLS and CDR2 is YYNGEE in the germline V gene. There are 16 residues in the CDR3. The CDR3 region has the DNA TGTGCCAGCAGCCCCCTAGGACAGCCGGGCCTCTACGAGCAGTACTTC. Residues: CASSPLGQPGLYEQYF. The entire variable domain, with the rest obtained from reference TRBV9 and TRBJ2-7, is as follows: DSGVTQTPKHLITATGQRVTLRCSPRSGDLSVYWYQQSLDQGLQFLIQYYNGEERAKGNILERFSAQQFPDLHSELNLSSLELGDSALYFCASSPLGQPGLYEQYFGPGTRLTVT.

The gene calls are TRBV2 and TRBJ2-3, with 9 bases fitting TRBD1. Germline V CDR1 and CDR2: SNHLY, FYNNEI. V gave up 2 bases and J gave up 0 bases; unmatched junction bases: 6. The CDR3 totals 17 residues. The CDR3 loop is CASSEMRTGASTDTQYF. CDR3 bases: TGTGCCAGCAGTGAAATGAGGACAGGGGCTAGCACAGATACGCAGTATTTT.

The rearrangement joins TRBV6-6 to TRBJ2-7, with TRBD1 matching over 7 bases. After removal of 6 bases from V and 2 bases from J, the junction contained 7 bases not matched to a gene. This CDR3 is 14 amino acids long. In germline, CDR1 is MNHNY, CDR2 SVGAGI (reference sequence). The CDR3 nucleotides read TGTGCCAGCAGCTTGGGACAGATAGCCTACGAGCAGTACTTC. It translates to CASSLGQIAYEQYF.

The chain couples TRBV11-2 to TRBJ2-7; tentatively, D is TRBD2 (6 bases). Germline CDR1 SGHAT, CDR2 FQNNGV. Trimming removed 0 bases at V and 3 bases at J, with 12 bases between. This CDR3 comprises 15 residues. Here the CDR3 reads CASSLEGGSNYEQYF. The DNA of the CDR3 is TGTGCCAGCAGCTTAGAAGGAGGGTCAAACTACGAGCAGTACTTC.

The CDR3 nucleotides read TGTGCCAGCAGTTTAGAGCCAGCGGGAGAGGATACGCAGTATTTT. Translated, it gives CASSLEPAGEDTQYF. V gene TRBV27 combines with J gene TRBJ2-3; the match to TRBD2 covers 8 bases. Germline V gene lookup returns CDR1 MNHEY and CDR2 SMNVEV (reference sequence). Unmatched junction bases numbered 7, after V lost 2 bases and J lost 6 bases. The CDR3 has 15 residues.

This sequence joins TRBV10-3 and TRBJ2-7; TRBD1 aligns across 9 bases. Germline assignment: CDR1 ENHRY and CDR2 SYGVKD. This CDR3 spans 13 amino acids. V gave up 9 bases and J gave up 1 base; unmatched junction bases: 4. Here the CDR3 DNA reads TGTGCCATTTTAGGACAGGGGTCCTACGAGCAGTACTTC. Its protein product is CAILGQGSYEQYF.

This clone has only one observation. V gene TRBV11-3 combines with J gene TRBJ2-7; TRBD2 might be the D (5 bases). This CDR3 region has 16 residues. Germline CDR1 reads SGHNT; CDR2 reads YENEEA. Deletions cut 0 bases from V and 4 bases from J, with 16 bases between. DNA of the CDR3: TGTGCCAGCAGCTTAGACGGGTTAGCGAGTCATTACGAGCAGTACTTC. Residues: CASSLDGLASHYEQYF.

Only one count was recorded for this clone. CDR3 coding DNA: TGTGCCAGCAGCTTGGCGGCTAGCGGGAGACCCGGGGAGCTGTTTTTT. This codes for CASSLAASGRPGELFF. The chain employs TRBV5-4 and TRBJ2-2, with 10 nucleotides matching TRBD2. This CDR3 comprises 16 residues. V lost 0 bases and J lost 6; bases outside the gene matches: 5. Per germline, CDR1 SGHNT and CDR2 YYREEE (reference sequence).

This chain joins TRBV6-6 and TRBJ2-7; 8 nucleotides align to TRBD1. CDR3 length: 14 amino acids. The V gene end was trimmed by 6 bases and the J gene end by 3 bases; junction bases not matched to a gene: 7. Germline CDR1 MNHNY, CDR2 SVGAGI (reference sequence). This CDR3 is CASSRGQGVYEQYF. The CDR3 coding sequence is TGTGCCAGCAGCCGCGGACAGGGTGTCTACGAGCAGTACTTC.

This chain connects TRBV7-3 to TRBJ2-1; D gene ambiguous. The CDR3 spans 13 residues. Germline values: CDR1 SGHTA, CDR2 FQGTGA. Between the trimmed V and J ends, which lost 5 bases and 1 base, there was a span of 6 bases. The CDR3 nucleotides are TGTGCCAGCAGCACAGATTCCTACAATGAGCAGTTCTTC. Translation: CASSTDSYNEQFF.

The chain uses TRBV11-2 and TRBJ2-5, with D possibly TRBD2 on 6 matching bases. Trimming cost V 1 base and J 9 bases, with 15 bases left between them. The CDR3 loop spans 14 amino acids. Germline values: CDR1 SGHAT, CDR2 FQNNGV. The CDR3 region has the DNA TGTGCCAGCAGCTTAGGGGGCCCTAGGAGGGCCCAGTACTTC. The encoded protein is CASSLGGPRRAQYF. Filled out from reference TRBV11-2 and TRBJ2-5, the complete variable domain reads EAGVAQSPRYKIIEKRQSVAFWCNPISGHATLYWYQQILGQGPKLLIQFQNNGVVDDSQLPKDRFSAERLKGVDSTLKIQPAKLEDSAVYLCASSLGGPRRAQYFGPGTRLLVL.

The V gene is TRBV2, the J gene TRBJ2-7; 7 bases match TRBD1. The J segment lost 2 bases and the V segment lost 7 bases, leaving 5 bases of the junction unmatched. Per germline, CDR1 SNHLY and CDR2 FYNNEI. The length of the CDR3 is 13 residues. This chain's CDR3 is CASNVQGPYEQYF. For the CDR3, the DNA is TGTGCCAGCAACGTACAGGGGCCCTACGAGCAGTACTTC. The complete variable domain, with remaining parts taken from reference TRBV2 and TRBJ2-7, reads EPEVTQTPSHQVTQMGQEVILRCVPISNHLYFYWYRQILGQKVEFLVSFYNNEISEKSEIFDDQFSVERPDGSNFTLKIRSTKLEDSAMYFCASNVQGPYEQYFGPGTRLTVT.

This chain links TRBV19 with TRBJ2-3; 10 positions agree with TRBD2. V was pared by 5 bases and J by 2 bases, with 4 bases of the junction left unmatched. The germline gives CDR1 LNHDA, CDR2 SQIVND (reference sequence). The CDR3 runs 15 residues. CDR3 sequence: CASSELAGLTDTQYF. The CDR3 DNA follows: TGTGCCAGTAGTGAACTAGCGGGACTCACAGATACGCAGTATTTT.

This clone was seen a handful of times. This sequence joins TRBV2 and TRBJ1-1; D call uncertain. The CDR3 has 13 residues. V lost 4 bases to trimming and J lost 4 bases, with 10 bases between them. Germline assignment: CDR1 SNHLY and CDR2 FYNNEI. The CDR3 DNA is TGTGCCAGCAGTGTTGAGGAGGTCACTGAAGCTTTCTTT. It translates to CASSVEEVTEAFF. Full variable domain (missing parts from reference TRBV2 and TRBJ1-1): EPEVTQTPSHQVTQMGQEVILRCVPISNHLYFYWYRQILGQKVEFLVSFYNNEISEKSEIFDDQFSVERPDGSNFTLKIRSTKLEDSAMYFCASSVEEVTEAFFGQGTRLTVV.

The CDR3 is CASSQELGSGFRNEQFF. CDR3 sequence (DNA): TGCGCCAGCAGCCAAGAACTGGGAAGCGGGTTTCGGAATGAGCAGTTCTTC. The chain joins TRBV4-3 to TRBJ2-1; D is perhaps TRBD2 (6 bases). V dropped 0 bases and J dropped 7 bases, with 19 bases sitting between them. Per germline, CDR1 LGHNA and CDR2 YSLEER. The CDR3 loop spans 17 amino acids.

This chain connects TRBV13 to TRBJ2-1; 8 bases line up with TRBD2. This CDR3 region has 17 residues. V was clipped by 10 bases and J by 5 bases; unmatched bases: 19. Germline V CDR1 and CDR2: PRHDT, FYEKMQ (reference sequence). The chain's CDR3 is CATSLILFGGGNNEQFF. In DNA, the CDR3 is TGTGCCACCTCCCTTATACTGTTCGGGGGGGGCAACAATGAGCAGTTCTTC.

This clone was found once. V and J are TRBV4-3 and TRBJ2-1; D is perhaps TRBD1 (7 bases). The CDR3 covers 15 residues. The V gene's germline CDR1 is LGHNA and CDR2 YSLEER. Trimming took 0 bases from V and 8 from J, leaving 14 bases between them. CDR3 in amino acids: CASSQDQGGRDEQFF. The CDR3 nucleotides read TGCGCCAGCAGCCAAGATCAGGGGGGCAGGGATGAGCAGTTCTTC.

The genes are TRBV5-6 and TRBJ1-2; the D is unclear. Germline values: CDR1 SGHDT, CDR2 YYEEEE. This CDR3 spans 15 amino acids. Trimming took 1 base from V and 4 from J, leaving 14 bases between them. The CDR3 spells CASSLSGSGGYGYTF. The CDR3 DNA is TGTGCCAGCAGCTTGTCTGGCAGTGGCGGCTATGGCTACACCTTC.

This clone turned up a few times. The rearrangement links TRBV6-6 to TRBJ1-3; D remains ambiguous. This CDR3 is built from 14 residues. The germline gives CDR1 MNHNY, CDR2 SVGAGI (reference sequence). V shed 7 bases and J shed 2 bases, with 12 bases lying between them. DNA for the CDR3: TGTGCCAGCACCCCGAGGGCCACTGGAAACACCATATATTTT. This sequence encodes CASTPRATGNTIYF.